The sequence of this T cell receptor (beta chain) was determined in a study of blood T cell repertoires in COVID-19. In the study overall: Acute-phase and convalescent COVID-19 samples originated in the United States, Italy and Spain. T cells, B-cell-depleted T cells, or PBMCs provided the cDNA or gDNA that served as material.

Original processing methods: The authors estimated nucleated cell counts from reference gene primer amplification. Sequencing was performed with immunoSEQ multiplex PCR; in TCRdb, only in-frame clones are kept and a portion is missing. V, J and clone size were drawn from that table, and D and trimming were deduced from the DNA. The sample consists of about 120,000 clones, approximately 87% of them appearing once. Germline CDR1 is MNHNY and CDR2 is SVGAGI (reference sequence). CDR3 size: 15 residues. V was shortened by 7 bases and J by 7 bases, with 17 bases between the two germline ends. The chain links TRBV6-6 to TRBJ1-6; D is unclear. The sequence was obtained from a man aged 25-45 years with acute or convalescent COVID-19. Sequencing was performed on peripheral blood. The CDR3, as DNA: TGTGCCAGCACCCCGACTGCTACCCCGAATTCACCCCTCCACTTT. Residues: CASTPTATPNSPLHF.